This TCR beta chain comes out of a study of multiple sclerosis patients with progressive multifocal leukoencephalopathy. Study findings and constraints: Less diverse TRB repertoires were suggested in most PML patients. Clones expanded at PML were already present before and during natalizumab.

This clone was found once. Its target is unknown. Time point specified: about 13 months of natalizumab therapy. Samples T1 and T2 were drawn at 6 and 12 months of therapy, respectively. Spiked into each PCR were synthetic inline TR CDR3 controls of all V-J pairings. Using immunoSEQ multiplex PCR, the repertoire was profiled, and TCRdb retains in-frame clones only, with some absent. The sample has about 25,000 clones; around 93% are singletons. This CDR3 has 13 residues. Unmatched junction bases numbered 2, after V lost 5 bases and J lost 4 bases. CDR1 is SNHLY and CDR2 is FYNNEI in the germline V gene. This specimen was PBMCs, taken from a patient treated with natalizumab. The source is a man younger than 40 with multiple sclerosis. The chain carries TRBV2 and TRBJ2-3; TRBD2 agrees at 8 bases. The CDR3 loop reads CASSSGSPDTQYF. For the CDR3, the DNA is TGTGCCAGCAGTAGCGGGAGCCCAGATACGCAGTATTTT. The full variable domain, rest sourced from reference TRBV2 and TRBJ2-3, is EPEVTQTPSHQVTQMGQEVILRCVPISNHLYFYWYRQILGQKVEFLVSFYNNEISEKSEIFDDQFSVERPDGSNFTLKIRSTKLEDSAMYFCASSSGSPDTQYFGPGTRLTVL.